This T cell receptor beta chain emerged from a study of molecular identifiers for immune sequencing clone quantification. Sorting isolated naive CD8 T cells as CD8+CD4-CCR7+CD45RA+ events. Previously reported methods and listed TCR primers produced the bulk TCR libraries. In TCRdb, the PCR reads were re-called with MiXCR into one record per CDR3 protein. The table has 490,000 or so distinct CDR3 sequences, roughly 24% seen once; the top ten hold roughly 0.79%. CDR3 length equals 14 residues. J lost 8 bases, V lost 4 bases, and 8 bases had no gene match. Germline V gene data show CDR1 as MGHRA and CDR2 as YSYEKL. In its sample, this clonotype was seen a few times.

Sequenced sample: naive CD8+ T cells from blood, with Jurkat cell RNA spiked in. Subset meaning: FACS-sorted CD8+CD4-CCR7+CD45RA+ naive T cells. This TCR came from a human donor in good health. Some libraries in this study had Jurkat cell RNA spiked in. The genes are TRBV4-1 and TRBJ2-1, with 7 bases aligning to TRBD2. The CDR3 DNA is TGCGCCAGCAGCCGCGCTACTAGCGCCGATGAGCAGTTCTTC. It encodes CASSRATSADEQFF.